Detailed here is one T cell receptor (beta chain). Its binding antigen is unknown. There are no base qualities to consult, and no much larger clone falls within one base. The germline V gene supplies CDR1 SGDLS and CDR2 YYNGEE. Measured from the cysteine to the phenylalanine, the CDR3 is 15 residues long. Of the read, only the CDR3 DNA is kept; its 45 bases are in frame from base 1. V and J lose 4 bases and 4 bases, and a span of 15 bases separates them. This specimen's treatment or condition label, interpreted: 15 to 20 received Ad26.COV2.S at low or high dose, single or two shots; about 5 received placebo; per-sample allocation not given. Repertoires of vaccine and placebo recipients were sequenced from samples taken on day 63 after the first injection. In Cohort 1b, about two dozen adults aged 18-55 years were enrolled at a single site in Boston, USA, between 29 July and 7 August 2020. Ad26.COV2.S was a replication-incompetent adenovirus type 26 vector expressing a prefusion-stabilized SARS-CoV-2 spike protein from the original Wuhan strain.

The immunoSEQ Assay was the method used to sequence TCRbeta CDR3 regions. After extraction, genomic DNA underwent amplification by bias-controlled multiplex PCR, followed by high-throughput sequencing. As for the original processing: To quantify the absolute abundance of every unique TCRbeta CDR3 region, sequences were collapsed and filtered. Usable DNA was measured by amplifying reference genes present in all nucleated cells, and TCRbeta template counts were normalized to that usable DNA to estimate T cell fraction. Repertoire TCRs were annotated as SARS-CoV-2-specific by exact matching of V gene, CDR3 amino acid sequence and J gene to a known reactive TCR set. The reference SARS-CoV-2 TCR set came from MIRA and was filtered for enrichment in COVID-19-positive ImmuneCODE repertoires, removing public or cross-reactive TCRs. Using the MIRA antigens, annotated TCRs were further analysed by specific ORF or by position within an ORF. Depth was the summed frequency of annotated unique rearrangements, while breadth was defined as annotated unique rearrangements over total unique productive rearrangements. Group comparisons of TCR breadth used two-sided Wilcoxon rank-sum tests. TCRdb took over this immuneACCESS table, retaining in-frame rearrangements with V and J assigned. Such tables are incomplete; in checked studies, under half of the missing clones stem from an unresolved V gene, and the remainder is unexplained. The V and J calls and clone size come from that table; D and trimming were worked out from the DNA. Within this sample are 300,000 to 400,000 clones, with approximately 87% of them counted one time only. The ten largest clones capture about 5% of the sample.

The data originate from a study of Ad26.COV2.S vaccination and SARS-CoV-2 variants (dated by TCRdb to about 2021). As for the study more broadly: Vaccine-arm donors were drawn from COV1001, a multicentre, randomized, double-blind, placebo-controlled phase I-IIa trial of Ad26.COV2.S in healthy adults. Ad26.COV2.S was administered intramuscularly at a dose of 5x10^10 or 1x10^11 viral particles, either as one shot or as two shots given 56 days apart. Throughout the experiments and outcome assessment, investigators stayed blinded to trial group allocation. A total of some 30 samples were included in the TCR-sequenced set, comprising around 20 Ad26.COV2.S vaccine recipients, 5 placebo recipients and 8 SARS-CoV-2 convalescent individuals. Trial participants were randomized into five groups of five, in which low-dose or high-dose Ad26.COV2.S was given once or twice, or placebo was given on both occasions. The specificity and breadth of SARS-CoV-2-reactive T cell receptors after Ad26.COV2.S vaccination were assessed by TCRbeta repertoire sequencing.

Overall study outcomes, separate from this receptor: After vaccination, substantial breadth of spike-specific CD8+ and CD4+ T cell responses was reported. The authors noted that total T cell responses may have been underestimated by the TCR breadth and depth analyses. Non-spike TCR breadth was comparable between vaccine and placebo recipients, consistent with the vaccine containing only spike. The study was not powered to compare responses between vaccine doses or regimens. Ad26.COV2.S recipients had higher spike-specific TCR breadth than placebo recipients (P = 0.0014).

The chain employs TRBV9 and TRBJ1-3; TRBD1 is a possible D gene, resting on 6 matching bases. This TCR came from a person between 18 and 59 years old who received the Ad26.COV2.S COVID-19 vaccine or a placebo. The specimen was peripheral blood, collected in a trial of Ad26.COV2.S vaccine versus placebo. The sequence in DNA is TGTGCCAGCAGCCCAGGGGACAAAACCGGAAACACCATATATTTT. It specifies CASSPGDKTGNTIYF.